A selection of T cell receptor beta chains follows, all from one sample in a study of OX40 agonist ivuxolimab in advanced cancers. Sequencing used immunoSEQ multiplex PCR; TCRdb keeps in-frame clones, though not all of them. The sample carries 40,000 to 45,000 clones, 70% to 85% recorded once. The specimen comprised CD4+ or CD8+ T cells sorted from blood, sampled in a trial of the OX40 agonist ivuxolimab. The receptors were gathered from an adult with an advanced solid tumor such as melanoma, head and neck, liver or kidney cancer. The CDR3 runs from the conserved cysteine through the conserved F or W. The order of the fields is J gene, clone size, D gene, V gene, CDR3 DNA, CDR3 protein. D genes are given only for firm matches. Clone sizes are given selectively: once, few, many, or a class where the clone is expanded.

j_gene: TRBJ1-5
abundance: -
d_gene: -
v_gene: TRBV6-5
CDR3nt: TGTGCCAGCAGTTTCAGGGGTCAGCCCCAGCATTTT
CDR3aa: CASSFRGQPQHF

j_gene: TRBJ2-1
abundance: -
d_gene: TRBD1
v_gene: TRBV27
CDR3nt: TGTGCCAGCAGTTTATCTTCAGGGGGTGTTTTAAGCTACAATGAGCAGTTCTTC
CDR3aa: CASSLSSGGVLSYNEQFF

j_gene: TRBJ1-5
abundance: -
d_gene: TRBD1
v_gene: TRBV27
CDR3nt: TGTGCCAGCAGTTTATCGCAGGGGGTGGGTCAGCCCCAGCATTTT
CDR3aa: CASSLSQGVGQPQHF

j_gene: TRBJ2-2
abundance: -
d_gene: TRBD1
v_gene: TRBV4-1
CDR3nt: TGCGCCAGCAGCCAAGACAGGGGGCTTTCGGACACCGGGGAGCTGTTTTTT
CDR3aa: CASSQDRGLSDTGELFF

j_gene: TRBJ1-1
abundance: -
d_gene: -
v_gene: TRBV10-3
CDR3nt: TGTGCCATCAGTGAGTCAAGGGCAGACACTGAAGCTTTCTTT
CDR3aa: CAISESRADTEAFF

j_gene: TRBJ1-2
abundance: -
d_gene: TRBD1
v_gene: TRBV27
CDR3nt: TGTGCCAGCAGTTTATCGATAGACAGGGGGCCTAACTATGGCTACACCTTC
CDR3aa: CASSLSIDRGPNYGYTF

j_gene: TRBJ2-3
abundance: once
d_gene: TRBD1
v_gene: TRBV27
CDR3nt: TGTGCCAGCAGTCCGGACAGGGGAGATACGCAGTATTTT
CDR3aa: CASSPDRGDTQYF

j_gene: TRBJ1-2
abundance: -
d_gene: -
v_gene: TRBV6-1
CDR3nt: TGTGCCAGCAGTGAAGTGGAACGGATCTATGGCTACACCTTC
CDR3aa: CASSEVERIYGYTF

j_gene: TRBJ1-1
abundance: -
d_gene: -
v_gene: TRBV4-2
CDR3nt: TGTGCCAGCAGCCAAGAGAGGGGTTACACTGAAGCTTTCTTT
CDR3aa: CASSQERGYTEAFF

j_gene: TRBJ2-7
abundance: -
d_gene: TRBD2
v_gene: TRBV7-9
CDR3nt: TGTGCCAGCAGCTTGGGACTAGCGGGAGGAGACTACGAGCAGTACTTC
CDR3aa: CASSLGLAGGDYEQYF

j_gene: TRBJ2-1
abundance: -
d_gene: -
v_gene: TRBV29-1
CDR3nt: TGCAGCGCTGAGAGGGACTACAATGAGCAGTTCTTC
CDR3aa: CSAERDYNEQFF

j_gene: TRBJ2-5
abundance: -
d_gene: -
v_gene: TRBV7-2
CDR3nt: TGTGCCAGCATACTAGGGCCCTTCCAAGAGACCCAGTACTTC
CDR3aa: CASILGPFQETQYF

j_gene: TRBJ2-3
abundance: many
d_gene: -
v_gene: TRBV10-2
CDR3nt: TGCGCCAGCAGTCGGACTGCAGATACGCAGTATTTT
CDR3aa: CASSRTADTQYF

j_gene: TRBJ2-1
abundance: -
d_gene: TRBD2
v_gene: TRBV27
CDR3nt: TGTGCCAGCAGCCATAGCGGGAGGGCGAATGAGCAGTTCTTC
CDR3aa: CASSHSGRANEQFF

j_gene: TRBJ2-7
abundance: -
d_gene: TRBD1
v_gene: TRBV12-5
CDR3nt: TGTGCTAGTGGTTTGGAGTGGACAGGGGAGCAGTACTTC
CDR3aa: CASGLEWTGEQYF

j_gene: TRBJ2-5
abundance: -
d_gene: -
v_gene: TRBV7-2
CDR3nt: TGTGCCAGCAGCGCGGCCGAGACACCAGAGACCCAGTACTTC
CDR3aa: CASSAAETPETQYF

j_gene: TRBJ2-4
abundance: -
d_gene: TRBD1
v_gene: TRBV4-3
CDR3nt: TGCGCCAGCAGCCAAGAAGGTAAAGGGGGCGCGAACATTCAGTACTTC
CDR3aa: CASSQEGKGGANIQYF

j_gene: TRBJ2-1
abundance: -
d_gene: TRBD2
v_gene: TRBV7-2
CDR3nt: TGTGCCAGCAGCACTAGCGGGGGGGCCTCCTACAATGAGCAGTTCTTC
CDR3aa: CASSTSGGASYNEQFF

j_gene: TRBJ2-7
abundance: -
d_gene: TRBD2
v_gene: TRBV5-4
CDR3nt: TGTGCCAGCAGCCCTTCCGGGACTAGGGAGTCCTACGAGCAGTACTTC
CDR3aa: CASSPSGTRESYEQYF

j_gene: TRBJ2-1
abundance: few
d_gene: TRBD2
v_gene: TRBV7-9
CDR3nt: TGTGCCAGCAGCTCCAATATGGGACTAGCGAGGAATGAGCAGTTCTTC
CDR3aa: CASSSNMGLARNEQFF

j_gene: TRBJ2-5
abundance: -
d_gene: -
v_gene: TRBV19
CDR3nt: TGTGCCAGTAGTATGGGGGGCGGGGCGGGGACCCAGTACTTC
CDR3aa: CASSMGGGAGTQYF

j_gene: TRBJ1-1
abundance: -
d_gene: -
v_gene: TRBV7-3
CDR3nt: TGTGCCAGCAGCTCTCAGGGGAGGAACACTGAAGCTTTCTTT
CDR3aa: CASSSQGRNTEAFF

j_gene: TRBJ2-5
abundance: -
d_gene: -
v_gene: TRBV19
CDR3nt: TGTGCCAGTAGTATAGCGTGGGGGGCCCAAGAGACCCAGTACTTC
CDR3aa: CASSIAWGAQETQYF

j_gene: TRBJ1-5
abundance: -
d_gene: TRBD1
v_gene: TRBV2
CDR3nt: TGTGCCAGCAGTGACAGGGGGCCCCGCGGCAATCAGCCCCAGCATTTT
CDR3aa: CASSDRGPRGNQPQHF

j_gene: TRBJ2-5
abundance: -
d_gene: TRBD2
v_gene: TRBV12-5
CDR3nt: TGTGCTAGTGGTTGGGGGGGGTATGAAGAGACCCAGTACTTC
CDR3aa: CASGWGGYEETQYF

j_gene: TRBJ1-2
abundance: -
d_gene: -
v_gene: TRBV4-3
CDR3nt: TGCGCCAGCAGCCAAGAAAAGGGCGGTGGCTACACCTTC
CDR3aa: CASSQEKGGGYTF

j_gene: TRBJ2-7
abundance: -
d_gene: -
v_gene: TRBV18
CDR3nt: TGTGCCAGCTCACCAGAGGGTTTCGGCTACGAGCAGTACTTC
CDR3aa: CASSPEGFGYEQYF

j_gene: TRBJ2-1
abundance: -
d_gene: TRBD1
v_gene: TRBV5-8
CDR3nt: TGTGCCAGCAGCCCCCTTGGGACAGGCAACTACAATGAGCAGTTCTTC
CDR3aa: CASSPLGTGNYNEQFF

j_gene: TRBJ1-1
abundance: -
d_gene: -
v_gene: TRBV29-1
CDR3nt: TGCAGCCCCGGGGGTACTGAAGCTTTCTTT
CDR3aa: CSPGGTEAFF

j_gene: TRBJ2-5
abundance: -
d_gene: TRBD1
v_gene: TRBV5-1
CDR3nt: TGCGCCAGCAGCTTGGGCCAGGGGGCGCGAGAGACCCAGTACTTC
CDR3aa: CASSLGQGARETQYF

j_gene: TRBJ2-7
abundance: -
d_gene: TRBD2
v_gene: TRBV6-5
CDR3nt: TGTGCCACTGTAGCGGGAGGCCCCTACGAGCAGTACTTC
CDR3aa: CATVAGGPYEQYF